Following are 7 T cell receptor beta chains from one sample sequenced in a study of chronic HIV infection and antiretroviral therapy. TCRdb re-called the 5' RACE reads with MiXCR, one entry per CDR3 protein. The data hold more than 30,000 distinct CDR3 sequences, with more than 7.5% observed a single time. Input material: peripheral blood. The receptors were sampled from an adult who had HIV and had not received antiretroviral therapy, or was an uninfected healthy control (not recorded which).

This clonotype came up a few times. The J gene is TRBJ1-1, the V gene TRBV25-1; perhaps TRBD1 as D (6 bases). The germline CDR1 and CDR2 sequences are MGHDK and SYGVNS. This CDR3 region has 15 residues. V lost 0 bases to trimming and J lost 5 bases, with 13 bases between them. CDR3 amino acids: CASSEYRGGKTEAFF. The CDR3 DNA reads TGTGCCAGCAGTGAATACCGAGGGGGGAAAACTGAAGCTTTCTTT.

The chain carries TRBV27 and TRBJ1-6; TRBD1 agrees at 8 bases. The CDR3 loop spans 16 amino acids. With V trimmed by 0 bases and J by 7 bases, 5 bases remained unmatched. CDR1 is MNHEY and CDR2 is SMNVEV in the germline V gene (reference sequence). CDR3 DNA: TGTGCCAGCAGTTTATCTCGGACAGGGCGGAATTCACCCCTCCACTTT. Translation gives CASSLSRTGRNSPLHF.

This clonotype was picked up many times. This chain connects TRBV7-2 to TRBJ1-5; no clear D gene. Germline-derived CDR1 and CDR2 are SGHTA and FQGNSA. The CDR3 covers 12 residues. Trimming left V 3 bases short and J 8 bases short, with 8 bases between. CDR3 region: CASSLFGKPQHF. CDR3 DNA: TGTGCCAGCAGCTTGTTCGGGAAGCCCCAGCATTTT. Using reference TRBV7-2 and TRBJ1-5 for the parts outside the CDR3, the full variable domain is GAGVSQSPSNKVTEKGKDVELRCDPISGHTALYWYRQSLGQGLEFLIYFQGNSAPDKSGLPSDRFSAERTGGSVSTLTIQRTQQEDSAVYLCASSLFGKPQHFGDGTRLSIL.

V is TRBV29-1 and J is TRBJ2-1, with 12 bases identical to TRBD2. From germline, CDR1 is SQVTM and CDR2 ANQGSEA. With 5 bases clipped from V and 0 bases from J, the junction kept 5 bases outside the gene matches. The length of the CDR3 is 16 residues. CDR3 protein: CSVRTSGKSSYNEQFF. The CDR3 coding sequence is TGCAGCGTTCGGACTAGCGGGAAAAGCTCCTACAATGAGCAGTTCTTC.

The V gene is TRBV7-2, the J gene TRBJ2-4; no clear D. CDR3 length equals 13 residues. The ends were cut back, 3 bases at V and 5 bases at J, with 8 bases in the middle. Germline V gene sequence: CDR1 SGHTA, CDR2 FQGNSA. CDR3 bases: TGTGCCAGCAGCTTTGGGCAGGAAAACATTCAGTACTTC. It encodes CASSFGQENIQYF.

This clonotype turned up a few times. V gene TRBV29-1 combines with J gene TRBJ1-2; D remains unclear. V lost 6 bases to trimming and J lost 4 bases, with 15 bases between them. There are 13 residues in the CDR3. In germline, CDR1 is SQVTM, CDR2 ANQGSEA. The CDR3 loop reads CSVRSTASYGYTF. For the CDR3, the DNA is TGCAGCGTGCGTAGCACGGCTAGCTATGGCTACACCTTC. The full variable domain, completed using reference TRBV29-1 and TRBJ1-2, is SAVISQKPSRDICQRGTSLTIQCQVDSQVTMMFWYRQQPGQSLTLIATANQGSEATYESGFVIDKFPISRPNLTFSTLTVSNMSPEDSSIYLCSVRSTASYGYTFGSGTRLTVV.

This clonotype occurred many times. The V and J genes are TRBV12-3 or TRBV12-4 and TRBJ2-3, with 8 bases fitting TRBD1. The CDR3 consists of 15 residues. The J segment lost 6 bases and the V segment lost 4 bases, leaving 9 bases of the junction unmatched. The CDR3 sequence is CASSSRTGLGDTQYF. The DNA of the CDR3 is TGTGCCAGCAGTTCCCGGACAGGGCTAGGGGATACGCAGTATTTT.